The 28 T cell receptor beta chains below come from one sample, sequenced in a study of tumour-infiltrating T cells in Burkitt lymphoma. Using immunoSEQ multiplex PCR, the repertoire was profiled, and TCRdb retains in-frame clones only, with some absent. The sample shows 3,000 to 4,500 clones, about 19% of them seen only once. The sequencing input was tumor tissue. Source of these receptors: a human donor with Burkitt lymphoma.

This clone has more than one count but fewer than ten. The CDR3 loop reads CASSFGGITEAFF. In nucleotides, the CDR3 is TGTGCCAGCAGCTTCGGGGGGATCACTGAAGCTTTCTTT. J is TRBJ1-1 and V is TRBV6-5, with D tentatively TRBD1 (5 bases). CDR1 is MNHEY, CDR2 SVGAGI, per germline. The CDR3 runs 13 residues. Trimming took 6 bases from V and 4 from J, leaving 12 bases between them.

This clone has only a few counts. This chain connects TRBV6-5 to TRBJ1-5; D ambiguous. Trimming removed 6 bases from V and 0 bases from J, with 12 bases in between. Per the germline V gene, CDR1 is MNHEY and CDR2 is SVGAGI. The CDR3 has 15 amino acids. CDR3 DNA: TGTGCCAGCAGGGATCCGGGAGATAGCAATCAGCCCCAGCATTTT. It codes for CASRDPGDSNQPQHF.

CDR3 residues: CATRTGSGGNTIYF. For the CDR3, the DNA is TGTGCCACCAGGACGGGGTCTGGCGGAAACACCATATATTTT. The gene calls are TRBV6-6 and TRBJ1-3, with D hard to call. The CDR3 extends over 14 amino acids. Germline CDR1 reads MNHNY; CDR2 reads SVGAGI (reference sequence). V was cut by 10 bases and J by 4 bases, with 17 bases left in between.

This sequence joins TRBV7-9 and TRBJ2-5; the D is unclear. This CDR3 region has 12 residues. V gave up 5 bases and J gave up 3 bases, with 7 bases separating them. The V gene's germline CDR1 is SEHNR and CDR2 FQNEAQ (reference sequence). CDR3 in DNA: TGTGCCAGCAGCCCCTTGGAAGAGACCCAGTACTTC. The encoded protein is CASSPLEETQYF.

This chain joins TRBV15 and TRBJ2-1; 8 nucleotides align to TRBD2. Germline loops: CDR1 LNHNV, CDR2 YYDKDF (reference sequence). This CDR3 comprises 16 residues. V lost 1 base and J lost 7; bases outside the gene matches: 9. The CDR3 reads CATSRASGERGNEQFF. Written as DNA, the CDR3 is TGTGCCACCAGCAGAGCTTCGGGAGAGCGGGGGAATGAGCAGTTCTTC.

The chain has TRBV28 and TRBJ2-3, with D possibly matching TRBD1 (5 bases). The CDR3 runs 16 residues. Trimming removed 1 base at V and 5 bases at J, with 16 bases between. The germline CDR1 and CDR2 sequences are MDHEN and SYDVKM. This chain's CDR3 is CASSLYPGQSKDTQYF. The CDR3 nucleotides read TGTGCCAGCAGTTTATACCCAGGGCAATCGAAAGATACGCAGTATTTT.

This clone was observed a few times. This chain uses TRBV15 with TRBJ2-2, with 10 positions matching TRBD1. With 5 bases clipped from V and 4 bases from J, the junction kept 7 bases outside the gene matches. The CDR3 contains 16 residues. Germline V gives CDR1 LNHNV, CDR2 YYDKDF (reference sequence). The CDR3 bases are TGTGCCACCAGCCCGGAGACAGGGGGCTTCACCGGGGAGCTGTTTTTT. Residues: CATSPETGGFTGELFF. Full variable domain (rest looked up from reference TRBV15 and TRBJ2-2): DAMVIQNPRYQVTQFGKPVTLSCSQTLNHNVMYWYQQKSSQAPKLLFHYYDKDFNNEADTPDNFQSRRPNTSFCFLDIRSPGLGDTAMYLCATSPETGGFTGELFFGEGSRLTVL.

This rearrangement joins TRBV27 to TRBJ2-1; unclear D gene. The CDR3 is made up of 17 amino acids. Germline V gene sequence: CDR1 MNHEY, CDR2 SMNVEV (reference sequence). Trimming removed 4 bases from V and 0 bases from J, with 16 bases in between. In nucleotides, the CDR3 is TGTGCCAGCAGTTCCTCGCCCAGCGAGAGCTCCTACAATGAGCAGTTCTTC. It specifies CASSSSPSESSYNEQFF.

J is TRBJ2-3 and V is TRBV10-3; no clear D. CDR3 size: 14 residues. With 7 bases removed from V and 2 bases from J, the gap between germline ends came to 13 bases. Germline V gene sequence: CDR1 ENHRY, CDR2 SYGVKD. CDR3 sequence (DNA): TGTGCCATCAAGAGCACAGCTTCCACAGATACGCAGTATTTT. Translated, it gives CAIKSTASTDTQYF.

The sample holds a few counts of this clone. This chain connects TRBV9 to TRBJ1-5, with D unresolved. This CDR3 is built from 13 residues. V was trimmed by 1 base and J by 2 bases, leaving 4 bases between them. Germline CDR1 SGDLS, CDR2 YYNGEE. CDR3 nucleotides: TGTGCCAGCAGCGTATTGGGCAATCAGCCCCAGCATTTT. This encodes CASSVLGNQPQHF. Using reference TRBV9 and TRBJ1-5 for the parts outside the CDR3, the full variable domain is DSGVTQTPKHLITATGQRVTLRCSPRSGDLSVYWYQQSLDQGLQFLIQYYNGEERAKGNILERFSAQQFPDLHSELNLSSLELGDSALYFCASSVLGNQPQHFGDGTRLSIL.

This clone was observed a handful of times. This chain uses TRBV19 with TRBJ1-2; 7 bases match TRBD1. The CDR3 has 15 amino acids. Germline V gives CDR1 LNHDA, CDR2 SQIVND (reference sequence). Unmatched junction bases numbered 13, after V lost 5 bases and J lost 7 bases. This chain's CDR3 is CASSPATGTEAGYTF. The CDR3, as DNA: TGTGCCAGTAGTCCTGCCACCGGGACAGAGGCTGGCTACACCTTC.

The chain recombines TRBV30 with TRBJ1-2, with D perhaps matching TRBD1 (5 bases). This CDR3 has 12 amino acids. V was shortened by 5 bases and J by 6 bases, with 13 bases between the two germline ends. Germline V gene lookup returns CDR1 GTSNPN and CDR2 SVGIG (reference sequence). The CDR3 DNA follows: TGTGCCTGGTTCTCAGGGATTCATGGCTACACCTTC. It codes for CAWFSGIHGYTF.

V and J are TRBV9 and TRBJ2-7, with 11 bases fitting TRBD2. CDR1 is SGDLS and CDR2 is YYNGEE in the germline V gene. The CDR3 sequence is 15 residues long. V trimming: 4 bases; J trimming: 3 bases; junction bases outside the gene matches: 6. The CDR3 DNA reads as TGTGCCAGCAGCCCAGGACTAGCGGGCCTCTACGAGCAGTACTTC. Its translation: CASSPGLAGLYEQYF.

This clone was observed a few times. The chain combines TRBV5-4 with TRBJ2-3; tentative D call: TRBD1 (7 bases). Trimming pared 3 bases from V and 6 bases from J, leaving 11 bases between. The germline V gene has CDR1 SGHNT and CDR2 YYREEE (reference sequence). The CDR3 contains 13 residues. CDR3 sequence reads: CASSSPGGDTQYF. The DNA of the CDR3 is TGTGCCAGCAGCTCCCCAGGGGGGGATACGCAGTATTTT. The entire variable domain, with the rest obtained from reference TRBV5-4 and TRBJ2-3, is as follows: ETGVTQSPTHLIKTRGQQVTLRCSSQSGHNTVSWYQQALGQGPQFIFQYYREEENGRGNFPPRFSGLQFPNYSSELNVNALELDDSALYLCASSSPGGDTQYFGPGTRLTVL.

The chain is built from TRBV18 and TRBJ2-1; 7 bases agree with TRBD2. The CDR3 is made up of 15 amino acids. V gave up 5 bases and J gave up 2 bases; unmatched junction bases: 6. Germline assignment: CDR1 KGHSH and CDR2 LQKENI. The CDR3 bases are TGTGCCAGCTCAACTAGCGAGAGCCCCTACAATGAGCAGTTCTTC. Translating it yields CASSTSESPYNEQFF.

This clone was picked up a small number of times. V gene TRBV1 combines with J gene TRBJ1-2. TRBV1 is described as a pseudogene. This CDR3 comprises 14 residues. This CDR3 is CTSSRRGRPYGYTF. The CDR3, as DNA: TGCACCAGCAGCCGCCGGGGCAGACCCTATGGCTACACCTTC.

This clone has a handful of counts. J is TRBJ2-5 and V is TRBV7-9; D is possibly TRBD2 (7 bases). The length of the CDR3 is 16 residues. V was clipped by 5 bases and J by 5 bases, with 21 bases between them. CDR1 and CDR2 from the germline V gene are SEHNR and FQNEAQ (reference sequence). The CDR3 loop reads CASSPPRGGAGETQYF. CDR3 DNA: TGTGCCAGCAGCCCTCCGAGGGGGGGGGCAGGTGAGACCCAGTACTTC. The variable domain in full, completed from reference TRBV7-9 and TRBJ2-5, reads DTGVSQNPRHKITKRGQNVTFRCDPISEHNRLYWYRQTLGQGPEFLTYFQNEAQLEKSRLLSDRFSAERPKGSFSTLEIQRTEQGDSAMYLCASSPPRGGAGETQYFGPGTRLLVL.

V and J are TRBV7-6 and TRBJ1-3; D gene uncertain. The V end lost 4 bases, the J end lost 0 bases, and 16 bases lay between the germline ends. CDR3 size: 17 residues. Germline V gene sequence: CDR1 SGHVS, CDR2 FNYEAQ. The CDR3 nucleotides read TGTGCCAGCAGCTCGCAGCCGGGCTCAAGCTCTGGAAACACCATATATTTT. Translating it yields CASSSQPGSSSGNTIYF.

This clone has a single count. The chain recombines TRBV7-9 with TRBJ2-7; D perhaps matches TRBD1 (5 bases). Per the germline V gene, CDR1 is SEHNR and CDR2 is FQNEAQ (reference sequence). Trimming cost V 0 bases and J 3 bases, with 15 bases left between them. The CDR3 runs 16 residues. CDR3 DNA: TGTGCCAGCAGCTTAGCGGTGGGGCGCGTCGTCTACGAGCAGTACTTC. Protein: CASSLAVGRVVYEQYF.

The rearrangement links TRBV5-6 to TRBJ1-1, with a tentative D call TRBD1 (6 bases). The germline V gene has CDR1 SGHDT and CDR2 YYEEEE. The CDR3 is 12 residues long. V lost 3 bases, J lost 5 bases, and 8 bases lay in between. The chain's CDR3 is CASSWTATEAFF. The CDR3 DNA is TGTGCCAGCAGCTGGACAGCTACTGAAGCTTTCTTT.

This clone appeared a few times. This chain links TRBV29-1 with TRBJ1-1; D is ambiguous. Germline CDR1 is SQVTM and CDR2 is ANQGSEA. Trimming pared 7 bases from V and 5 bases from J, leaving 20 bases between. The CDR3 has 14 amino acids. This CDR3 reads CSARRGRTETEAFF. In DNA, the CDR3 is TGCAGCGCCCGGCGAGGGCGGACGGAAACTGAAGCTTTCTTT.

The chain couples TRBV7-2 to TRBJ2-1; possible D gene TRBD1, 5 bases. The germline V gene encodes CDR1 SGHTA and CDR2 FQGNSA. Trimming pared 8 bases from V and 9 bases from J, leaving 17 bases between. This CDR3 region has 13 residues. Here the CDR3 DNA reads TGTGCCAGCCGGGCTTCCCAACAGGCTGAGCAGTTCTTC. Translating gives CASRASQQAEQFF.

This clone was counted between two and nine times. The V and J genes are TRBV7-8 and TRBJ1-1, with no clear D. Per germline, CDR1 SGHVS and CDR2 FQNEAQ. V was clipped by 5 bases and J by 5 bases, with 9 bases between them. The CDR3 consists of 12 residues. CDR3 in amino acids: CASSPSATEAFF. The CDR3 coding sequence is TGTGCCAGCAGCCCGTCGGCGACTGAAGCTTTCTTT. Together with reference TRBV7-8 and TRBJ1-1, the CDR3 gives the full variable domain: GAGVSQSPRYKVAKRGQDVALRCDPISGHVSLFWYQQALGQGPEFLTYFQNEAQLDKSGLPSDRFFAERPEGSVSTLKIQRTQQEDSAVYLCASSPSATEAFFGQGTRLTVV.

This rearrangement joins TRBV5-6 to TRBJ2-7, with D possibly called TRBD1 or TRBD2 (6 bases each). The V and J ends lost 6 bases and 4 bases respectively, with 14 bases between them. CDR1 and CDR2 (germline): SGHDT, YYEEEE. The CDR3 spans 13 residues. The CDR3 nucleotides read TGTGCCAGCACTTGGGGGGCAGGTTACGAGCAGTACTTC. Translation: CASTWGAGYEQYF.

Comments on this clone: This may be a read error, as it is one base from a much larger clone. Other DNA variants within this sample encode the same CDR3. The chain is built from TRBV11-3 and TRBJ1-1; no definite D call. CDR3 length: 13 residues. Looked up from germline, CDR1 is SGHNT and CDR2 is YENEEA. CDR3 DNA: TGTGCCAGCAGCTTCCAGAGGAGCACTGAAGCTTTTTTT. It is translated as CASSFQRSTEAFF.

A few counts support this clone. This chain links TRBV9 with TRBJ2-1; D ambiguous. Trimming stripped 0 bases from V and 2 bases from J, with 9 bases between. Germline V CDR1 and CDR2: SGDLS, YYNGEE. The CDR3 totals 15 residues. The CDR3 DNA reads as TGTGCCAGCAGCGTAGCGACGGATCCCTACAATGAGCAGTTCTTC. Protein: CASSVATDPYNEQFF.

This clone was detected only a few times. CDR3 amino acids: CASSSRGRQETQYF. Written as DNA, the CDR3 is TGCGCCAGCAGCAGCAGGGGGCGCCAAGAGACCCAGTACTTC. The V gene is TRBV5-1, the J gene TRBJ2-5; TRBD1 matches at 8 bases. From germline, CDR1 is SGHRS and CDR2 YFSETQ. Trimming removed 4 bases from V and 1 base from J; junction bases left unmatched: 3. The CDR3 spans 14 residues.

This clone was seen a few times. The chain recombines TRBV6-1 with TRBJ1-5, with D possibly matching TRBD1 (5 bases). Trimming cost V 6 bases and J 4 bases, with 10 bases left between them. Germline CDR1 MNHNS, CDR2 SASEGT. The CDR3 runs 13 residues. The CDR3 is CASSGDRNQPQHF. In DNA, the CDR3 is TGTGCCAGCAGCGGGGACCGAAATCAGCCCCAGCATTTT.